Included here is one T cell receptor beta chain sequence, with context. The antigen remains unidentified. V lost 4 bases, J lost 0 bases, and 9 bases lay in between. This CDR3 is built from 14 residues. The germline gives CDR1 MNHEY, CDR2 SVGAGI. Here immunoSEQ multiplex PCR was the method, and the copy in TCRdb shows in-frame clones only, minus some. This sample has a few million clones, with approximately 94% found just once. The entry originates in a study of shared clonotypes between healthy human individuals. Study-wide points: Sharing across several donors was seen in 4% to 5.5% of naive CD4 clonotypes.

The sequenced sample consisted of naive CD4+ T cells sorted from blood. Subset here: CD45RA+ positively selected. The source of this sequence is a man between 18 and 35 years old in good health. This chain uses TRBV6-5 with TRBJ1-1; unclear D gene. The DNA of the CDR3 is TGTGCCAGCAGTTCCGGCCACATGAACACTGAAGCTTTCTTT. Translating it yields CASSSGHMNTEAFF.